Each of the 19 T cell receptor beta chains below was sequenced from the same sample in a study of blood T cell repertoires in COVID-19. TCRdb's copy holds only in-frame clones and misses some; the assay was immunoSEQ multiplex PCR. The sample has about 230,000 clones; about 87% are singletons. Material for sequencing was PBMCs or T cells enriched from blood (not recorded which). The source is a woman between 25 and 40 years old who had been exposed to COVID-19.

CDR3 coding DNA: TGTGCCAGCTCACCAACCGGACAGGGGAGCTCTGGAAACACCATATATTTT. This sequence encodes CASSPTGQGSSGNTIYF. The V call is TRBV18, the J call TRBJ1-3; 9 bases match TRBD1. Germline V gene sequence: CDR1 KGHSH, CDR2 LQKENI. This CDR3 is built from 17 residues. Trimming removed 2 bases from V and 0 bases from J; junction bases left unmatched: 5.

The chain couples TRBV4-1 to TRBJ1-1; D is ambiguous. CDR1 is MGHRA, CDR2 YSYEKL, per germline. Trimming took off 4 bases at V and 1 base at J, with 7 bases between the two ends. CDR3 length: 13 amino acids. CDR3 DNA sequence: TGCGCCAGCAGCCGAGACGGGAACACTGAAGCTTTCTTT. This sequence encodes CASSRDGNTEAFF.

The chain joins TRBV5-6 to TRBJ2-1; weak D call: TRBD2 (6 bases). The germline gives CDR1 SGHDT, CDR2 YYEEEE. Deletions cut 2 bases from V and 7 bases from J, with 19 bases between. The CDR3 totals 16 residues. CDR3 in DNA: TGTGCCAGCAGCTTAATTGAGAGGGAGGATGGGAATGAGCAGTTCTTC. Protein: CASSLIEREDGNEQFF.

CDR3 region: CAWVTSGRSGEQFF. CDR3 in DNA: TGTGCCTGGGTGACCAGCGGGAGATCAGGTGAGCAGTTCTTC. V usage is TRBV30 and J usage is TRBJ2-1; the match to TRBD2 covers 8 bases. The CDR3 length is 14 residues. J was trimmed by 9 bases and V by 5 bases; bases with no gene match: 12. CDR1 is GTSNPN, CDR2 SVGIG, per germline (reference sequence).

The chain is built from TRBV7-2 and TRBJ1-5, with TRBD1 identical over 8 bases. Germline V gene data show CDR1 as SGHTA and CDR2 as FQGNSA. Trimming took 1 base from V and 6 from J; bases not matched to a gene: 14. The CDR3 totals 18 residues. The DNA for the CDR3 is TGTGCCAGCAGCTTAGAAAGGCCTTGGGGGACAGGCGGTCAGCCCCAGCATTTT. The encoded protein is CASSLERPWGTGGQPQHF.

V usage is TRBV11-2 and J usage is TRBJ2-3, with D maybe TRBD1 (6 bases). The V and J ends lost 5 bases and 6 bases respectively, with 24 bases between them. Germline lookup yields CDR1 SGHAT and CDR2 FQNNGV. The CDR3 covers 17 residues. CDR3 loop: CASSPHRVASYGDTQYF. CDR3 sequence (DNA): TGTGCCAGCAGCCCCCACAGGGTAGCGAGTTATGGGGATACGCAGTATTTT.

J is TRBJ1-1 and V is TRBV19; the D gene is possibly TRBD1 (6 bases). V was clipped by 8 bases and J by 6 bases, with 19 bases between them. The CDR3 is 14 residues long. Germline V lookup: CDR1 LNHDA, CDR2 SQIVND (reference sequence). The CDR3 coding sequence is TGTGCCAGTGGGTACAATACAGGGCTGGCTGAAGCTTTCTTT. This translates into CASGYNTGLAEAFF.

V and J are TRBV19 and TRBJ1-2; 9 nucleotides align to TRBD1. The CDR3 loop spans 14 amino acids. Germline V CDR1 and CDR2: LNHDA, SQIVND (reference sequence). J gave up 2 bases and V 3 bases, and 1 base lay outside the gene matches. CDR3 coding DNA: TGTGCCAGTAGTATCGGGACAGGGAACTATGGCTACACCTTC. Protein product: CASSIGTGNYGYTF.

This clone occurred a few times. This CDR3 reads CASRPTGSSYEQYF. Written as DNA, the CDR3 is TGTGCCAGCAGACCGACTGGTAGCTCCTACGAGCAGTACTTC. V gene TRBV2 combines with J gene TRBJ2-7; D call uncertain. The CDR3 is 14 amino acids. The V end was cut by 6 bases, the J end by 0 bases, with 12 bases between. The germline gives CDR1 SNHLY, CDR2 FYNNEI. Using reference TRBV2 and TRBJ2-7 for the parts outside the CDR3, the full variable domain is EPEVTQTPSHQVTQMGQEVILRCVPISNHLYFYWYRQILGQKVEFLVSFYNNEISEKSEIFDDQFSVERPDGSNFTLKIRSTKLEDSAMYFCASRPTGSSYEQYFGPGTRLTVT.

The chain uses TRBV4-1 and TRBJ2-5; 7 bases fit TRBD1. The ends lost 4 bases at V and 5 bases at J; junction bases unmatched: 10. The CDR3 extends over 15 amino acids. CDR1 and CDR2 from the germline V gene are MGHRA and YSYEKL. CDR3 sequence reads: CASSPGQALGETQYF. CDR3 bases: TGCGCCAGCAGCCCCGGACAGGCCCTAGGGGAGACCCAGTACTTC.

The CDR3 protein is CASSQTSGRTNTGELFF. CDR3 in DNA: TGTGCCAGCAGCCAGACTAGCGGGAGGACGAACACCGGGGAGCTGTTTTTT. The V and J genes are TRBV3-1 (or the pseudogene TRBV3-2) and TRBJ2-2, with 13 nucleotides matching TRBD2. The CDR3 runs to 17 residues. Unmatched junction bases numbered 1, after V lost 3 bases and J lost 0 bases. Looked up from germline, CDR1 is LGHDT and CDR2 is YNNKEL (reference sequence).

This rearrangement joins TRBV5-4 to TRBJ1-1; no clear D. V was clipped by 4 bases and J by 0 bases, with 13 bases between them. CDR3 size: 15 residues. Germline-derived CDR1 and CDR2 are SGHNT and YYREEE (reference sequence). The CDR3 loop is CASSPLEGMNTEAFF. For the CDR3, the DNA is TGTGCCAGCAGCCCTCTGGAGGGCATGAACACTGAAGCTTTCTTT.

The chain joins TRBV19 to TRBJ1-1; no firm D call. Germline loops: CDR1 LNHDA, CDR2 SQIVND (reference sequence). CDR3 length equals 18 residues. Trimming left V 3 bases short and J 0 bases short, with 20 bases between. CDR3 nucleotide sequence: TGTGCCAGTAGTATGTTGCGGGTCGGGGTGGCCTTGAACACTGAAGCTTTCTTT. It codes for CASSMLRVGVALNTEAFF.

Written as DNA, the CDR3 is TGTGCCAGCAGCTCCTGGCCCCCAGGTGGCTATGGCTACACCTTC. Protein sequence: CASSSWPPGGYGYTF. The V and J genes are TRBV7-9 and TRBJ1-2; D remains unclear. The CDR3 is 15 amino acids. Germline CDR1 and CDR2: SEHNR and FQNEAQ (reference sequence). V was trimmed by 4 bases and J by 4 bases, leaving 16 bases between them.

The rearrangement uses TRBV12-3 or TRBV12-4 and TRBJ2-5; no reliable D call. This CDR3 region has 12 residues. V was pared by 4 bases and J by 5 bases, with 8 bases between. DNA of the CDR3: TGTGCCAGCAGTTCCCGGCGGGAGACCCAGTACTTC. This sequence encodes CASSSRRETQYF.

The J gene is TRBJ2-7, the V gene TRBV3-1 (or the pseudogene TRBV3-2); 9 bases fit TRBD2. Germline V gives CDR1 LGHDT, CDR2 YNNKEL (reference sequence). CDR3 size: 13 residues. Germline trimming cut 4 bases from V and 10 bases from J; bases unmatched to any gene: 8. The CDR3 reads CASSLGVAGVQYF. CDR3 coding DNA: TGTGCCAGCAGCCTCGGGGTAGCGGGAGTCCAGTACTTC.

The rearrangement joins TRBV19 to TRBJ2-1, with TRBD2 identical over 13 bases. Germline V CDR1 and CDR2: LNHDA, SQIVND (reference sequence). CDR3 size: 15 residues. Trimming cost V 4 bases and J 7 bases; bases outside gene matches: 4. Here the CDR3 DNA reads TGTGCCAGTAGTAGGACTAGCGGGAGCCAGAATGAGCAGTTCTTC. It translates to CASSRTSGSQNEQFF.

This chain joins TRBV28 and TRBJ1-5, with D unresolved. CDR1 and CDR2 from the germline V gene are MDHEN and SYDVKM. Trimming removed 2 bases at V and 5 bases at J, with 13 bases between. The CDR3 runs to 15 residues. CDR3 nucleotides: TGTGCCAGCAGTTTAAAGGGCGGGCGTTATCAGCCCCAGCATTTT. Its protein is CASSLKGGRYQPQHF.

This sequence joins TRBV6-5 and TRBJ2-2, with 7 bases identical to TRBD2. Germline CDR1 reads MNHEY; CDR2 reads SVGAGI. V shed 6 bases, J shed 6 bases, and the junction held 10 bases outside the gene matches. CDR3 length: 15 amino acids. This CDR3 reads CASSPGREDAGELFF. Written as DNA, the CDR3 is TGTGCCAGCAGCCCGGGGAGGGAGGACGCCGGGGAGCTGTTTTTT.